This paragraph reports one T cell receptor beta chain. This entry belongs to a study of Ad26.COV2.S vaccination and SARS-CoV-2 variants. Study overall: Administration of Ad26.COV2.S was intramuscular, either once or twice 56 days apart.

The treatment: about 20 received Ad26.COV2.S at low or high dose, single or two shots; about 5 received placebo; per-sample allocation not given. Sampling happened 63 days after the first vaccine or placebo injection. Expression of Wuhan-strain SARS-CoV-2 spike came from the Ad26 vector that formed the vaccine. Assay used: immunoSEQ multiplex PCR; TCRdb lists only in-frame clones, some missing. The data show about 280,000 clones, with about 87% seen just once and under 4% held by the top ten. V shed 2 bases and J shed 0 bases, with 17 bases lying between them. The CDR3 spans 18 residues. From germline, CDR1 is MDHEN and CDR2 SYDVKM.

This receptor was identified in a person between 18 and 65 years old who received the Ad26.COV2.S COVID-19 vaccine or a placebo. The sequences come from peripheral blood, collected in a trial of Ad26.COV2.S vaccine versus placebo. The rearrangement uses TRBV28 and TRBJ1-5; D is unresolved. In DNA, the CDR3 is TGTGCCAGCAGTTTAATGGGGATGGGGAAGGTTAGCAATCAGCCCCAGCATTTT. Protein: CASSLMGMGKVSNQPQHF.